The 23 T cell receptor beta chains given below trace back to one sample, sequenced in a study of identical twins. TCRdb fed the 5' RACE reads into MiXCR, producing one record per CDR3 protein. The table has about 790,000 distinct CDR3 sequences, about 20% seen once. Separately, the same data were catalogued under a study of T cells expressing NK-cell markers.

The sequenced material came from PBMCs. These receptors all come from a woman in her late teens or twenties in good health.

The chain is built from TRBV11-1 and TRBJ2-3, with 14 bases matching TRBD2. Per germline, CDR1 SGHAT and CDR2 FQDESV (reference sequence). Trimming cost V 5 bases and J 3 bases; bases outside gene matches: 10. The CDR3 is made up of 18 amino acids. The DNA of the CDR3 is TGTGCCAGCAGCGCGCCCGGACTAGCGGGGGGTAGGACAGATACGCAGTATTTT. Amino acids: CASSAPGLAGGRTDTQYF.

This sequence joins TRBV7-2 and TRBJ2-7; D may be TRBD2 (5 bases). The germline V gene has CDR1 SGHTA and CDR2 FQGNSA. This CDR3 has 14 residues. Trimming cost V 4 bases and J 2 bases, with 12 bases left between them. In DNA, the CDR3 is TGTGCCAGCAGCTCCCAGACTAATCCCTACGAGCAGTACTTC. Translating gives CASSSQTNPYEQYF.

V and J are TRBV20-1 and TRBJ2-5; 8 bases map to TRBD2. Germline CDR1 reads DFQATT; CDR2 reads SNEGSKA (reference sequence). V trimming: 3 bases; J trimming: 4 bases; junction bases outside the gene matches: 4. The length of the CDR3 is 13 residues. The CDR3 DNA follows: TGCAGTGCTAGCGGGGGGGCACCAGAGACCCAGTACTTC. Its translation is CSASGGAPETQYF.

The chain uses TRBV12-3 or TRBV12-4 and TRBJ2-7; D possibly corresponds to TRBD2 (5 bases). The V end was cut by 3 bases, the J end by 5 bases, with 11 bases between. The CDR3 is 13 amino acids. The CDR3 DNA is TGTGCCAGCAGTTTCGAGGGTACGAACGAGCAGTACTTC. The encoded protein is CASSFEGTNEQYF.

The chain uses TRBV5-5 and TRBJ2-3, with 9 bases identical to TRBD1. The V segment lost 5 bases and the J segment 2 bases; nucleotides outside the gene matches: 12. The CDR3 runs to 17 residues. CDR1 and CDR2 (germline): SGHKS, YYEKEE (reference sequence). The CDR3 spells CASSLNLGQGDTDTQYF. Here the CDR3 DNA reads TGTGCCAGCAGTTTGAACTTGGGACAGGGAGACACAGATACGCAGTATTTT.

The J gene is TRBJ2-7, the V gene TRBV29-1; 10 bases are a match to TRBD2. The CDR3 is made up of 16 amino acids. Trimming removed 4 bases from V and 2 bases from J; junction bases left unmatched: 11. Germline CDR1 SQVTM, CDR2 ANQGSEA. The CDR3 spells CSVGLAGWQHTYEQYF. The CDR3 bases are TGCAGCGTTGGACTAGCGGGTTGGCAACATACCTACGAGCAGTACTTC.

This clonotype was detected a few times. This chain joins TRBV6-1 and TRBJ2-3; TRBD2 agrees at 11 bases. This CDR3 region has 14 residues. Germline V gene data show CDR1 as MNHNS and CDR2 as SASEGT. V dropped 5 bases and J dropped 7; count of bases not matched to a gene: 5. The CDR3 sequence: CASSIAGGANTQYF. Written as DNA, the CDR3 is TGTGCCAGCAGTATAGCGGGAGGGGCAAATACGCAGTATTTT.

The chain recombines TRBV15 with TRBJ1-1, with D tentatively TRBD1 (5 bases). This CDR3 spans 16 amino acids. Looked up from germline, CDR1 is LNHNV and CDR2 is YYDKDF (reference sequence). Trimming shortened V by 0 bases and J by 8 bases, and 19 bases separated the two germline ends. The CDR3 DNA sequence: TGTGCCACCAGCAGAGATCTCCCAGGGAGGACTAACGAAGCTTTCTTT. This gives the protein CATSRDLPGRTNEAFF.

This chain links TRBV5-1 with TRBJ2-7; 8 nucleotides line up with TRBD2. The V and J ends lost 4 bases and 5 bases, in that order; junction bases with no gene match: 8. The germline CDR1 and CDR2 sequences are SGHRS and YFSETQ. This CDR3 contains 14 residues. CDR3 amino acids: CASSREGGVDEQYF. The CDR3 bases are TGCGCCAGCAGCCGGGAGGGGGGAGTCGACGAGCAGTACTTC.

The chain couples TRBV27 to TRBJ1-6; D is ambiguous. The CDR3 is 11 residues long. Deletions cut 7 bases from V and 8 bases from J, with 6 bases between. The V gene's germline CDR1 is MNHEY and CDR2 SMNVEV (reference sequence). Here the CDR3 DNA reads TGTGCCAGCACCCCACATTCACCCCTCCACTTT. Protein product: CASTPHSPLHF.

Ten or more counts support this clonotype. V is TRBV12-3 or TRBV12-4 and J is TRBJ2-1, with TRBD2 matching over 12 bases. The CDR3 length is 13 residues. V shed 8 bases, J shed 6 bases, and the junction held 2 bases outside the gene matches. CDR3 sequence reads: CASEGLAGNEQFF. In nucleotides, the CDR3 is TGTGCCAGCGAGGGACTAGCGGGCAATGAGCAGTTCTTC.

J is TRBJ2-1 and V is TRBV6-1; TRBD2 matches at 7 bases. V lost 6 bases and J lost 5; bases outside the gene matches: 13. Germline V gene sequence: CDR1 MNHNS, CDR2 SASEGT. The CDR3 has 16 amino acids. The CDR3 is CASSRKATSVHNEQFF. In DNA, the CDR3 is TGTGCCAGCAGCAGGAAGGCCACTAGCGTCCACAATGAGCAGTTCTTC.

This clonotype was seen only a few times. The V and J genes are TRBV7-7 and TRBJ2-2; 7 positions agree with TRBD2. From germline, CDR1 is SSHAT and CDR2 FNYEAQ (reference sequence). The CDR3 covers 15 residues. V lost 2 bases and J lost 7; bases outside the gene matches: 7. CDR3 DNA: TGTGCCAGCAGCTTAAACCCTAGCGGTCTCGGGGAGCTGTTTTTT. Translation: CASSLNPSGLGELFF.

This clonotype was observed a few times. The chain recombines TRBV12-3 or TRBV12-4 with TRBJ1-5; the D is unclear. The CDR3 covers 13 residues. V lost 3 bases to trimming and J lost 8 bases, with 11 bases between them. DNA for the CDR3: TGTGCCAGCAGTTTTCTTCCGAGTGAGCCCCAGCATTTT. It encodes CASSFLPSEPQHF.

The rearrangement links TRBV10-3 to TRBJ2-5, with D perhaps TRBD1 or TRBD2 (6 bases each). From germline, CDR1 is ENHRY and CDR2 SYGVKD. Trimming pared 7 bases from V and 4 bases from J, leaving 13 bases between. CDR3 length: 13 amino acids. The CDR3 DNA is TGTGCCATCAATCAACAGGGAGGAGAGACCCAGTACTTC. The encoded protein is CAINQQGGETQYF.

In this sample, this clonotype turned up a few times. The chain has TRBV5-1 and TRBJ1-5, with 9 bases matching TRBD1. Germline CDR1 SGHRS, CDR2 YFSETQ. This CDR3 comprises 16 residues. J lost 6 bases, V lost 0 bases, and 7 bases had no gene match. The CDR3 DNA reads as TGCGCCAGCAGCTTGGGCGGGACAGGGTTTCCTCAGCCCCAGCATTTT. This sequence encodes CASSLGGTGFPQPQHF.

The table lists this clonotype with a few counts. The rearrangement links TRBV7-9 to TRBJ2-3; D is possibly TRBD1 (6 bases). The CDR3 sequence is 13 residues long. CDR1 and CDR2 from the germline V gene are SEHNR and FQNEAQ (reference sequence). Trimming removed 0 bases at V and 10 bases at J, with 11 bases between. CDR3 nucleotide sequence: TGTGCCAGCAGCTTAGCGGGGGCCCTTGCGCAGTATTTT. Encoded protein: CASSLAGALAQYF.

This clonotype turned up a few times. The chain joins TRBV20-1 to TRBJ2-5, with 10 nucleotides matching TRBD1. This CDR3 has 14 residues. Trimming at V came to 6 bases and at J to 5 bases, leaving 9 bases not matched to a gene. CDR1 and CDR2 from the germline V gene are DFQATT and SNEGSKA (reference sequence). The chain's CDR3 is CSARGQGVRETQYF. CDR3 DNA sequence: TGCAGTGCCCGCGGACAGGGGGTTAGGGAGACCCAGTACTTC.

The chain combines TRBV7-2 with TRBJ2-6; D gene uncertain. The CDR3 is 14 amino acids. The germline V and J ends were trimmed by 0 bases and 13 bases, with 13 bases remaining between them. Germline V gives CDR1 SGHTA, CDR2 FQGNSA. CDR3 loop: CASSLATPLWVLTF. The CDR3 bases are TGTGCCAGCAGCTTAGCAACACCCCTATGGGTCCTGACTTTC.

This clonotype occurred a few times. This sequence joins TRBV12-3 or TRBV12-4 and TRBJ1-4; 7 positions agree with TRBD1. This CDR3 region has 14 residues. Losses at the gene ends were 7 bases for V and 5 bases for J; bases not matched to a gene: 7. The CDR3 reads CASTLTGYNEKLFF. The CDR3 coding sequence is TGTGCCAGCACCCTGACAGGGTACAATGAAAAACTGTTTTTT.

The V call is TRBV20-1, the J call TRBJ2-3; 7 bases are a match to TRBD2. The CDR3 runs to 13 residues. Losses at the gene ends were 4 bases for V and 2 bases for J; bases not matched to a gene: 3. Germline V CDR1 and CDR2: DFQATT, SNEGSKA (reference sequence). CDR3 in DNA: TGCAGTGCTAACGGGAGGCTCACAGATACGCAGTATTTT. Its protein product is CSANGRLTDTQYF.

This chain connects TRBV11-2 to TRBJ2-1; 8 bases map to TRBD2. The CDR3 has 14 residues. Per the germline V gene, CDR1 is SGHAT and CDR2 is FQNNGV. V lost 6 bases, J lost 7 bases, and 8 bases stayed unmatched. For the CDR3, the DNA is TGTGCCAGCAGGAATAGCGGGGCTAGAAATGAGCAGTTCTTC. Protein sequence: CASRNSGARNEQFF.

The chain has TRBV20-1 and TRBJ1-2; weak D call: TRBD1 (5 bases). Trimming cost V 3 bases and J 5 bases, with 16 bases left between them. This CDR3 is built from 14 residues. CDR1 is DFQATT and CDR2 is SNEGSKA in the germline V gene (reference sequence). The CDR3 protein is CSASSGGGVYGYTF. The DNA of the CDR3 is TGCAGTGCTAGTTCTGGGGGGGGAGTTTATGGCTACACCTTC.